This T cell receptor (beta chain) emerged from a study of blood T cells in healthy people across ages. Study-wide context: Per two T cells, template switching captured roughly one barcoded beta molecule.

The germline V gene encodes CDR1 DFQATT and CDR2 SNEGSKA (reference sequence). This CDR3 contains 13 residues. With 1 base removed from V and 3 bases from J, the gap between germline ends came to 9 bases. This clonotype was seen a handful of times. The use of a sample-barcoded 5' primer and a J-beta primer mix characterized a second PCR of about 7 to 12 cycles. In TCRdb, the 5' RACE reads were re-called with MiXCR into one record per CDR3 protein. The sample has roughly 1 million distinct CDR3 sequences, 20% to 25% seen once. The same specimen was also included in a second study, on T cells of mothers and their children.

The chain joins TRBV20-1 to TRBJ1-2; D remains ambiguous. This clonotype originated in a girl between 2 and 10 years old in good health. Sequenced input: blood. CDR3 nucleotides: TGCAGTGCTAGAGTGGGGATATACTATGGCTACACCTTC. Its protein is CSARVGIYYGYTF.